The 11 T cell receptor beta chains below were found in one sample sequenced in a study of T-cell memory formation after mild COVID-19. TCRdb re-derived calls from the 5' RACE reads in MiXCR, one entry per CDR3 protein. The table shows roughly 500,000 distinct CDR3 sequences, with 20% occurring only once. The sequenced sample consisted of PBMCs or a T cell subset sorted from them (not recorded which). The receptors shown here come from an adult woman who had mild COVID-19 (a few samples of this study predate the infection). Cell type and time point are not known.

The CDR3 DNA follows: TGTGCCAGCAGTTTAGCGGGACGAGGCAATCAGCCCCAGCATTTT. Translation: CASSLAGRGNQPQHF. The chain combines TRBV12-3 or TRBV12-4 with TRBJ1-5, with D perhaps matching TRBD1 (5 bases). The CDR3 is 15 residues long. The V end was cut by 0 bases, the J end by 2 bases, with 8 bases between.

The CDR3 sequence is CASSYGWGTTSSGNTIYF. The CDR3 DNA sequence: TGTGCCAGCAGTTACGGGTGGGGAACTACCAGCTCTGGAAACACCATATATTTT. This sequence joins TRBV6-5 and TRBJ1-3; D is ambiguous. The CDR3 spans 18 residues. CDR1 and CDR2 (germline): MNHEY, SVGAGI. The V and J ends lost 2 bases and 0 bases respectively, with 17 bases between them.

This clonotype was recorded a few times. This chain joins TRBV12-3 or TRBV12-4 and TRBJ2-5; the match to TRBD2 covers 9 bases. The CDR3 sequence is 15 residues long. The trim removed 4 bases at V and 1 base at J, leaving 4 bases unmatched. CDR3 coding DNA: TGTGCCAGCAGTTGGTTAGCGGGAGTCCAAGAGACCCAGTACTTC. Translation gives CASSWLAGVQETQYF.

The chain joins TRBV6-7 to TRBJ2-3; possible D gene TRBD2, 6 bases. TRBV6-7 counts as an open reading frame of uncertain function. CDR3 size: 19 residues. V gave up 0 bases and J gave up 1 base, with 20 bases separating them. The CDR3, as DNA: TGTGCCAGCAGTTACTCTACGGGAGTCTGTTCCCTGCGCACAGATACGCAGTATTTT. The encoded protein is CASSYSTGVCSLRTDTQYF.

CDR3 DNA: TGTGCCACCAGTGATTCAGGACTAGCGGGAGCGTTTAACGAGCAGTACTTC. Protein product: CATSDSGLAGAFNEQYF. V and J are TRBV24-1 and TRBJ2-7; TRBD2 matches 13 bases. The CDR3 has 17 residues. Germline loops: CDR1 KGHDR, CDR2 SFDVKD. The V and J ends lost 2 bases and 5 bases, in that order; junction bases with no gene match: 8.

The chain combines TRBV5-5 with TRBJ1-5, with 8 bases lining up with TRBD1. V dropped 3 bases and J dropped 9; count of bases not matched to a gene: 8. Germline V lookup: CDR1 SGHKS, CDR2 YYEKEE (reference sequence). There are 14 residues in the CDR3. In DNA, the CDR3 is TGTGCCAGCAGCTACGGACAGGGATCCGTGCCCCAGCATTTT. Translated, it gives CASSYGQGSVPQHF.

This clonotype was recorded many times. The genes are TRBV29-1 and TRBJ2-1; TRBD1 might be the D (5 bases). This CDR3 spans 16 amino acids. Between the trimmed V and J ends, which lost 4 bases and 0 bases, there was a span of 16 bases. Germline CDR1 reads SQVTM; CDR2 reads ANQGSEA. Written as DNA, the CDR3 is TGCAGCGTTGCGAAAGGACACGACAGCTCCTACAATGAGCAGTTCTTC. It encodes CSVAKGHDSSYNEQFF.

This clonotype turned up a few times. V and J are TRBV12-3 or TRBV12-4 and TRBJ2-7, with 9 positions matching TRBD2. This CDR3 spans 12 amino acids. V shed 6 bases, J shed 7 bases, and the junction held 4 bases outside the gene matches. The CDR3 loop reads CASRTSGVEQYF. The CDR3 DNA follows: TGTGCCAGCAGGACTAGCGGAGTTGAGCAGTACTTC.

This clonotype was seen only a few times. V and J are TRBV9 and TRBJ2-2; tentatively, D is TRBD2 (5 bases). The ends were cut back, 0 bases at V and 1 base at J, with 7 bases in the middle. CDR1 and CDR2 (germline): SGDLS, YYNGEE. The CDR3 is 15 residues long. CDR3: CASSVVGGNTGELFF. The CDR3 DNA reads as TGTGCCAGCAGCGTAGTAGGAGGGAACACCGGGGAGCTGTTTTTT.

This clonotype was counted between two and nine times. The chain has TRBV7-3 and TRBJ2-3; D call uncertain. Germline V gives CDR1 SGHTA, CDR2 FQGTGA. The V end was cut by 4 bases, the J end by 2 bases, with 10 bases between. The CDR3 runs 14 residues. This CDR3 reads CASSSRTNTDTQYF. For the CDR3, the DNA is TGTGCCAGCAGCTCACGTACCAACACAGATACGCAGTATTTT.

The gene calls are TRBV12-3 or TRBV12-4 and TRBJ2-7; the D call may be TRBD1 or TRBD2 (5 bases each). This CDR3 is 17 amino acids long. Trimming took 4 bases from V and 2 from J, leaving 21 bases between them. The CDR3 bases are TGTGCCAGCAGTTGGGGGAAGAAGGTTTTGGGAGCCTACGAGCAGTACTTC. It encodes CASSWGKKVLGAYEQYF.